This entry describes one T cell receptor beta chain. The method was immunoSEQ multiplex PCR; TCRdb's version includes in-frame clones alone and lacks a portion of them. Here the sample spans approximately 280,000 clones, approximately 86% being singletons. The entry originates in a study of blood T cell repertoires in COVID-19. Study information: T cells, B-cell-depleted T cells, or PBMCs provided the cDNA or gDNA that served as material.

The TCR comes from a woman in her late teens or twenties who had recovered from COVID-19. The sample comprised PBMCs or T cells enriched from blood (not recorded which).

The CDR3 region is CASSPSGGGAYEQYF. In nucleotides, the CDR3 is TGTGCCAGCAGCCCCTCGGGCGGAGGGGCCTACGAGCAGTACTTC. The rearrangement joins TRBV4-2 to TRBJ2-7, with a weak D call TRBD2 (6 bases). Trimming shortened V by 4 bases and J by 2 bases, and 15 bases separated the two germline ends. This CDR3 comprises 15 residues. Germline-derived CDR1 and CDR2 are LGHNA and YNFKEQ.